This TCR beta chain came from a study of shared clonotypes between healthy human individuals. General observations from the study: Limitation of the genetic and exposure-history diversity represented came from the few donors.

At deep level, the assay was performed. Each subset's genomic DNA was shared equally among a number of immunoSEQ plates. PCR replicates from unsorted PBMC used around 320 ng DNA, and this amount was around 28,000 T cell genomes. Profiling relied on immunoSEQ multiplex PCR, and the TCRdb table lists in-frame clones only, not all of them. The repertoire holds fewer than 600,000 clones, with less than 85% as singletons. Germline-derived CDR1 and CDR2 are LNHDA and SQIVND (reference sequence). The CDR3 contains 15 residues. With 4 bases removed from V and 1 base from J, the gap between germline ends came to 14 bases. Of note for this clone: As yet, its antigen is unknown.

The source material was PBMCs. The chain combines TRBV19 with TRBJ2-7, with a tentative D call TRBD1 (5 bases). The clonotype was recovered from a woman in her 40s in good health. Some clones in this sample may be carry-over from other donors' samples. The CDR3 loop is CASSTFPGLSYEQYF. CDR3 DNA: TGTGCCAGTAGTACCTTCCCAGGGCTATCCTACGAGCAGTACTTC.